Following are 27 T cell receptor beta chains from one sample sequenced in a study of T-cell memory formation after mild COVID-19. One entry per CDR3 protein, called by TCRdb with MiXCR from the 5' RACE reads. This table holds roughly 450,000 distinct CDR3 sequences, roughly 18% found once. Sequenced sample: PBMCs or a T cell subset sorted from them (not recorded which). The source is an adult woman who had mild COVID-19 (a few samples of this study predate the infection). Cell type and time point are not known.

This rearrangement joins TRBV7-9 to TRBJ2-1; no firm D call. V lost 3 bases and J lost 10, with 19 bases in between. CDR3 size: 15 residues. Germline CDR1 and CDR2: SEHNR and FQNEAQ (reference sequence). CDR3 sequence reads: CASSFRLGAVIEQFF. CDR3 nucleotide sequence: TGTGCCAGCAGCTTTCGGTTGGGCGCCGTAATAGAGCAGTTCTTC.

This clonotype was seen more than once but under ten times. The chain uses TRBV7-9 and TRBJ2-3; D is undetermined. The germline V gene encodes CDR1 SEHNR and CDR2 FQNEAQ (reference sequence). Trimming took 5 bases from V and 0 from J, leaving 21 bases between them. This CDR3 is 18 amino acids long. Here the CDR3 reads CASSPPVRAELSTDTQYF. Here the CDR3 DNA reads TGTGCCAGCAGCCCCCCGGTCCGGGCGGAGCTAAGCACAGATACGCAGTATTTT.

This clonotype appeared a few times. The V call is TRBV7-9, the J call TRBJ1-1; D gene uncertain. The CDR3 covers 12 residues. The germline V and J ends were trimmed by 8 bases and 3 bases, with 10 bases remaining between them. Germline V gene sequence: CDR1 SEHNR, CDR2 FQNEAQ (reference sequence). The DNA of the CDR3 is TGTGCCAGCTTAGGTGACGACACTGAAGCTTTCTTT. Its protein product is CASLGDDTEAFF.

J is TRBJ1-2 and V is TRBV30, with a weak D call TRBD1 (5 bases). CDR3 length: 15 amino acids. V lost 5 bases, J lost 6 bases, and 22 bases lay in between. The V gene's germline CDR1 is GTSNPN and CDR2 SVGIG (reference sequence). In DNA form, the CDR3 reads TGTGCCTGGGGCCTTACACAGGAGTGGAGTCATGGCTACACCTTC. Amino acid sequence: CAWGLTQEWSHGYTF.

In its sample, this clonotype was seen a few times. The chain combines TRBV7-2 with TRBJ1-1; D not certain. Germline V gene sequence: CDR1 SGHTA, CDR2 FQGNSA. V was cut by 1 base and J by 1 base, with 4 bases left in between. This CDR3 spans 13 amino acids. CDR3 DNA sequence: TGTGCCAGCAGCTTAGTAACGAACACTGAAGCTTTCTTT. Its protein product is CASSLVTNTEAFF.

V gene TRBV25-1 combines with J gene TRBJ2-5; D is possibly TRBD1 or TRBD2 (6 bases each). V shed 1 base and J shed 5 bases, with 26 bases lying between them. CDR3 length: 19 amino acids. Germline V gene lookup returns CDR1 MGHDK and CDR2 SYGVNS. CDR3 coding DNA: TGTGCCAGCAGTGAATCTCCCCGACGGGGGCGACGCACCTCGGAGACCCAGTACTTC. It translates to CASSESPRRGRRTSETQYF.

This clonotype was seen only a few times. This chain uses TRBV12-3 or TRBV12-4 with TRBJ1-3; D remains ambiguous. Between the trimmed V and J ends, which lost 5 bases and 0 bases, there was a span of 14 bases. The CDR3 is 16 residues long. CDR3 in DNA: TGTGCCAGCAGTCCATCCCGGCGGACCTCTGGAAACACCATATATTTT. Protein: CASSPSRRTSGNTIYF.

This clonotype has just a few counts. This chain links TRBV19 with TRBJ2-1; 9 bases align to TRBD2. V trimming: 5 bases; J trimming: 0 bases; junction bases outside the gene matches: 2. This CDR3 comprises 15 residues. Germline V gene data show CDR1 as LNHDA and CDR2 as SQIVND (reference sequence). For the CDR3, the DNA is TGTGCCAGTAGTGTAGCGGGAGCCTCCTACAATGAGCAGTTCTTC. This translates into CASSVAGASYNEQFF.

The V and J genes are TRBV18 and TRBJ1-1; 7 nucleotides align to TRBD1. The CDR3 loop spans 12 amino acids. Germline V gene sequence: CDR1 KGHSH, CDR2 LQKENI. Unmatched junction bases numbered 6, after V lost 6 bases and J lost 8 bases. As DNA, the CDR3 is TGTGCCAGCTCTCTGGAGACAGGGGAAGCTTTCTTT. The encoded protein is CASSLETGEAFF. Together with reference TRBV18 and TRBJ1-1, the CDR3 gives the full variable domain: NAGVMQNPRHLVRRRGQEARLRCSPMKGHSHVYWYRQLPEEGLKFMVYLQKENIIDESGMPKERFSAEFPKEGPSILRIQQVVRGDSAAYFCASSLETGEAFFGQGTRLTVV.

This clonotype has only a few counts. The chain combines TRBV24-1 with TRBJ2-1; D possibly uses TRBD1 or TRBD2 (5 bases each). Germline CDR1 reads KGHDR; CDR2 reads SFDVKD. This CDR3 has 15 residues. The germline V and J ends were trimmed by 4 bases and 6 bases, with 15 bases remaining between them. CDR3 coding DNA: TGTGCCACCAGTGACCCCACCACTAGGGGCAATGAGCAGTTCTTC. This codes for CATSDPTTRGNEQFF.

This clonotype was counted only a few times. The V call is TRBV5-8, the J call TRBJ1-2; tentative D call: TRBD1 (5 bases). The ends were cut back, 5 bases at V and 7 bases at J, with 18 bases in the middle. This CDR3 spans 14 amino acids. Germline values: CDR1 SGHTS, CDR2 YDEGEE. CDR3 amino acids: CASRTGVRRRGYTF. The CDR3 nucleotides read TGTGCCAGCAGAACGGGGGTAAGGCGGCGTGGCTACACCTTC.

The chain is built from TRBV24-1 and TRBJ2-5, with 7 bases identical to TRBD1. The CDR3 has 15 residues. V lost 5 bases to trimming and J lost 1 base; unmatched junction nucleotides: 6. Germline loops: CDR1 KGHDR, CDR2 SFDVKD. The CDR3 DNA reads as TGTGCCACCAGTGTCGCAGGGGGTGGCCAAGAGACCCAGTACTTC. Translating it yields CATSVAGGGQETQYF.

This clonotype was seen repeatedly, ten times or more. V is TRBV24-1 and J is TRBJ2-1, with 8 bases lining up with TRBD2. V shed 4 bases, J shed 9 bases, and the junction held 16 bases outside the gene matches. Germline V gives CDR1 KGHDR, CDR2 SFDVKD. This CDR3 is 17 amino acids long. The CDR3 DNA sequence: TGTGCCACCAGTGACCCGTCGGGGGGGTCATACATCGGTGAGCAGTTCTTC. It encodes CATSDPSGGSYIGEQFF.

This clonotype was detected many times. The chain is built from TRBV4-1 and TRBJ2-1, with TRBD1 matching over 8 bases. The CDR3 extends over 19 amino acids. The V and J ends lost 3 bases and 5 bases, in that order; junction bases with no gene match: 18. Germline lookup yields CDR1 MGHRA and CDR2 YSYEKL. CDR3 protein: CASSQESGIRDRRNNEQFF. The CDR3 nucleotides are TGCGCCAGCAGCCAGGAAAGTGGGATCCGGGACAGGAGAAACAATGAGCAGTTCTTC.

The rearrangement joins TRBV12-3 or TRBV12-4 to TRBJ2-7, with TRBD2 identical over 11 bases. The CDR3 length is 18 residues. Trimming removed 3 bases from V and 3 bases from J; junction bases left unmatched: 13. CDR3 loop: CASSFLIAGGPWRYEQYF. The CDR3 nucleotides are TGTGCCAGCAGTTTTCTGATAGCGGGAGGGCCGTGGCGCTACGAGCAGTACTTC.

This clonotype was seen at least ten times. This chain joins TRBV7-2 and TRBJ1-1, with D unresolved. CDR1 and CDR2 (germline): SGHTA, FQGNSA. The CDR3 loop spans 13 amino acids. The V and J ends lost 5 bases and 1 base respectively, with 8 bases between them. CDR3 sequence: CASSSWGNTEAFF. The DNA for the CDR3 is TGTGCCAGCAGCAGCTGGGGGAACACTGAAGCTTTCTTT.

This clonotype was counted a few times. V is TRBV4-2 and J is TRBJ1-1, with D perhaps TRBD1 (5 bases). This CDR3 contains 15 residues. The ends were cut back, 0 bases at V and 9 bases at J, with 17 bases in the middle. Germline-derived CDR1 and CDR2 are LGHNA and YNFKEQ. The CDR3 DNA sequence: TGTGCCAGCAGCCAAGATTTTTCTCGCCAGGACAAAGCTTTCTTT. Protein product: CASSQDFSRQDKAFF.

There are many counts of this clonotype. J is TRBJ1-5 and V is TRBV4-1; TRBD1 matches at 7 bases. Germline V gene sequence: CDR1 MGHRA, CDR2 YSYEKL. Losses at the gene ends were 5 bases for V and 7 bases for J; bases not matched to a gene: 11. This CDR3 has 15 amino acids. The CDR3 protein is CASSAAGGARQPQHF. In nucleotides, the CDR3 is TGCGCCAGCAGCGCCGCAGGGGGGGCGAGACAGCCCCAGCATTTT.

The rearrangement links TRBV11-2 to TRBJ2-3; D is unclear. V was pared by 5 bases and J by 2 bases, with 8 bases between. The CDR3 is 13 amino acids. From germline, CDR1 is SGHAT and CDR2 FQNNGV. CDR3 nucleotide sequence: TGTGCCAGCAGCACCGGACCCACAGATACGCAGTATTTT. This translates into CASSTGPTDTQYF.

The chain joins TRBV2 to TRBJ1-1; D call uncertain. Germline V gene lookup returns CDR1 SNHLY and CDR2 FYNNEI. The CDR3 loop spans 14 amino acids. V was shortened by 6 bases and J by 0 bases, with 11 bases between the two germline ends. The CDR3 here is CASRGVGMNTEAFF. CDR3 DNA: TGTGCCAGCAGGGGAGTAGGGATGAACACTGAAGCTTTCTTT.

The chain joins TRBV7-2 to TRBJ2-5, with no clear D. Trimming removed 2 bases at V and 4 bases at J, with 11 bases between. Germline CDR1 is SGHTA and CDR2 is FQGNSA. The CDR3 loop spans 14 amino acids. For the CDR3, the DNA is TGTGCCAGCAGCTTACCCCCCTTGAGAGAGACCCAGTACTTC. Translated, it gives CASSLPPLRETQYF.

In this sample, this clonotype turned up a few times. This sequence joins TRBV27 and TRBJ1-2, with 8 bases fitting TRBD1. V was clipped by 1 base and J by 12 bases; unmatched bases: 7. The CDR3 has 13 residues. CDR1 is MNHEY, CDR2 SMNVEV, per germline (reference sequence). CDR3 nucleotide sequence: TGTGCCAGCAGTTTATTTCCGGGACAGGCAAACACCTTC. This gives the protein CASSLFPGQANTF.

This clonotype was counted a few times. This chain connects TRBV18 to TRBJ1-5, with unresolved D. The CDR3 spans 16 residues. V lost 3 bases, J lost 0 bases, and 12 bases lay in between. Germline V gene sequence: CDR1 KGHSH, CDR2 LQKENI. This CDR3 reads CASSPLSSISNQPQHF. The CDR3, as DNA: TGTGCCAGCTCACCCCTGAGCAGCATTAGCAATCAGCCCCAGCATTTT.

This clonotype was observed a few times. This chain connects TRBV5-6 to TRBJ2-7, with D possibly matching TRBD2 (5 bases). CDR3 length: 14 amino acids. In germline, CDR1 is SGHDT, CDR2 YYEEEE. Between the trimmed V and J ends, which lost 0 bases and 6 bases, there was a span of 13 bases. CDR3 sequence: CASSLAGLAGEQYF. The CDR3 DNA sequence: TGTGCCAGCAGCTTGGCCGGGCTAGCCGGCGAGCAGTACTTC.

This clonotype was observed a few times. This chain uses TRBV30 with TRBJ2-2, with D tentatively TRBD2 (5 bases). Germline loops: CDR1 GTSNPN, CDR2 SVGIG (reference sequence). Trimming left V 5 bases short and J 1 base short, with 5 bases between. The CDR3 totals 12 residues. CDR3 protein: CAWGRNTGELFF. The CDR3 DNA follows: TGTGCCTGGGGGAGGAACACCGGGGAGCTGTTTTTT.

The chain links TRBV2 to TRBJ2-1; no reliable D call. The CDR3 is made up of 12 amino acids. Between the trimmed V and J ends, which lost 6 bases and 8 bases, there was a span of 11 bases. The germline gives CDR1 SNHLY, CDR2 FYNNEI. The CDR3 DNA reads TGTGCCAGCAGGGGGTCTTTCGATGAGCAGTTCTTC. Translating gives CASRGSFDEQFF.

The rearrangement joins TRBV12-3 or TRBV12-4 to TRBJ2-7; TRBD1 aligns across 10 bases. The CDR3 extends over 16 amino acids. After removal of 4 bases from V and 3 bases from J, the junction contained 9 bases not matched to a gene. The CDR3 spells CASSSHETGGHYEQYF. The DNA of the CDR3 is TGTGCCAGCAGTTCCCACGAGACAGGGGGCCACTACGAGCAGTACTTC.